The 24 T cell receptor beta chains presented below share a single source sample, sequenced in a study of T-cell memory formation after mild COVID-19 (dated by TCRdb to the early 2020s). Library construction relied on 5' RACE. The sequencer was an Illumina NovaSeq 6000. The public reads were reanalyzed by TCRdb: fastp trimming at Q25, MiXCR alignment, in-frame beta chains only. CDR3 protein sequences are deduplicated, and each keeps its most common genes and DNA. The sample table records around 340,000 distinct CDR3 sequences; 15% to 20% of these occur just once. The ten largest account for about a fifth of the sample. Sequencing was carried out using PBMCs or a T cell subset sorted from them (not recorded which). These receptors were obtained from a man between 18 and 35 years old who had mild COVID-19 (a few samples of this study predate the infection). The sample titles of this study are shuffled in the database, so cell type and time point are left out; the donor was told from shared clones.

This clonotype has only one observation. CDR3 loop: CASSRDRTIQETQYF. The CDR3 nucleotides read TGTGCCAGCAGTCGAGACAGAACCATCCAAGAGACCCAGTACTTC. The chain couples TRBV7-2 to TRBJ2-5, with D possibly matching TRBD1 (5 bases). The CDR3 is 15 residues long. Trimming left V 6 bases short and J 1 base short, with 15 bases between. The germline CDR1 and CDR2 sequences are SGHTA and FQGNSA.

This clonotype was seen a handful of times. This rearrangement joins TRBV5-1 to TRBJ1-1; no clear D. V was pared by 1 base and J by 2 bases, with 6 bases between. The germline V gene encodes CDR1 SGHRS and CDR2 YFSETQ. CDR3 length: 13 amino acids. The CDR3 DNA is TGCGCCAGCAGCTTGAACAGTAACACTGAAGCTTTCTTT. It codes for CASSLNSNTEAFF.

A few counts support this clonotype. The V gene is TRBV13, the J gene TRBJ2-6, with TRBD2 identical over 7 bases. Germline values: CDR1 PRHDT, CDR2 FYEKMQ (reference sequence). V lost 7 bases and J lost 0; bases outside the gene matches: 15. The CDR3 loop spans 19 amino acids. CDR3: CASKGRWDYRGSGANVLTF. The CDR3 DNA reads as TGTGCCAGCAAAGGAAGATGGGACTATCGGGGCTCTGGGGCCAACGTCCTGACTTTC.

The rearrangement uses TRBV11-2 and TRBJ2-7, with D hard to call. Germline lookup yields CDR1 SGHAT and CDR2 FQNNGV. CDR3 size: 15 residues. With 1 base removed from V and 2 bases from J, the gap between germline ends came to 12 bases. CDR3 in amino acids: CASSLGAHSTYEQYF. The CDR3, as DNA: TGTGCCAGCAGCTTAGGAGCCCACAGCACCTACGAGCAGTACTTC. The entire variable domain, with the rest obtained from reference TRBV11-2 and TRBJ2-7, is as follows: EAGVAQSPRYKIIEKRQSVAFWCNPISGHATLYWYQQILGQGPKLLIQFQNNGVVDDSQLPKDRFSAERLKGVDSTLKIQPAKLEDSAVYLCASSLGAHSTYEQYFGPGTRLTVT.

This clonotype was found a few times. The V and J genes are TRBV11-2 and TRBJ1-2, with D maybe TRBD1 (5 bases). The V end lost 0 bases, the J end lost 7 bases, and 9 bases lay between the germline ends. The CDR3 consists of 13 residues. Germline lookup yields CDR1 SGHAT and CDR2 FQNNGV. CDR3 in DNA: TGTGCCAGCAGCTTAGATCGGAGGGGTGGCTACACCTTC. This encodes CASSLDRRGGYTF.

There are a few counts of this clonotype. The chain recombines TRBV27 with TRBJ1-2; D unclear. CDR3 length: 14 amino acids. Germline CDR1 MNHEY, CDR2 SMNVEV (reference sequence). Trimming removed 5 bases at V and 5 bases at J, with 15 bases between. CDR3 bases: TGTGCCAGCAGTCCTCCGGGCCCTCTTTATGGCTACACCTTC. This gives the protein CASSPPGPLYGYTF.

CDR3 in amino acids: CASTLAAFTDTQYF. The CDR3 DNA follows: TGTGCCAGCACGTTGGCTGCTTTCACAGATACGCAGTATTTT. The V gene is TRBV6-2 or TRBV6-3, the J gene TRBJ2-3, with unresolved D. There are 14 residues in the CDR3. V was cut by 7 bases and J by 2 bases, with 13 bases left in between. Germline assignment: CDR1 MNHEY and CDR2 SVGEGT.

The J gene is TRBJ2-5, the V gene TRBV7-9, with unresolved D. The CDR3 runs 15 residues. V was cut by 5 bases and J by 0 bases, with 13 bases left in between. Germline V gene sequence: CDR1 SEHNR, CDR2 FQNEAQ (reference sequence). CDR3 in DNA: TGTGCCAGCAGCGAAACTACTCGGTACCAAGAGACCCAGTACTTC. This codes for CASSETTRYQETQYF.

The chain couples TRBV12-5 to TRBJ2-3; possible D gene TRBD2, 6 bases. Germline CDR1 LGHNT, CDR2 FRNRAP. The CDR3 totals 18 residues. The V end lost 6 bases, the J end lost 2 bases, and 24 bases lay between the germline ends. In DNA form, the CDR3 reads TGTGCTAGTGGGCCCCTTTTGGGCGGGGAGCCAAACACAGATACGCAGTATTTT. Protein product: CASGPLLGGEPNTDTQYF. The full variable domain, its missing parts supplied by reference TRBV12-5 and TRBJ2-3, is DARVTQTPRHKVTEMGQEVTMRCQPILGHNTVFWYRQTMMQGLELLAYFRNRAPLDDSGMPKDRFSAEMPDATLATLKIQPSEPRDSAVYFCASGPLLGGEPNTDTQYFGPGTRLTVL.

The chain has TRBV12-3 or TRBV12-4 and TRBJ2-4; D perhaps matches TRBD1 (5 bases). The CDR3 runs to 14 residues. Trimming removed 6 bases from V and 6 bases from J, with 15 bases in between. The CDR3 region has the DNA TGTGCCAGCAGCCCCGACAGTTGGGGAAACATTCAGTACTTC. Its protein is CASSPDSWGNIQYF.

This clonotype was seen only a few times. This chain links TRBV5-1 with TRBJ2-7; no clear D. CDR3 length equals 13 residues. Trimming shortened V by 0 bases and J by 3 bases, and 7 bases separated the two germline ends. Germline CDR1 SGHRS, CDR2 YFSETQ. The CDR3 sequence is CASSLEGVYEQYV. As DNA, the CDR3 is TGCGCCAGCAGCTTGGAGGGCGTCTACGAGCAGTACGTC.

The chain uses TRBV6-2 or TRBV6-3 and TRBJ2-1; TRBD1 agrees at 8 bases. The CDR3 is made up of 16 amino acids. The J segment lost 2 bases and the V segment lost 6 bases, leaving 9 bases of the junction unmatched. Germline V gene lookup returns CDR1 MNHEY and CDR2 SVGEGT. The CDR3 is CASSAGRTGPYNEQFF. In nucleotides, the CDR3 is TGTGCCAGCAGCGCGGGAAGGACAGGGCCCTACAATGAGCAGTTCTTC.

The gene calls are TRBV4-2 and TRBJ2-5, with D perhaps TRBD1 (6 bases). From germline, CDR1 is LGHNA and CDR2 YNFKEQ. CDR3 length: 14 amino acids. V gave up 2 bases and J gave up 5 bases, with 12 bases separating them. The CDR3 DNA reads TGTGCCAGCAGCCAAACAGGGATTATGGAGACCCAGTACTTC. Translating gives CASSQTGIMETQYF.

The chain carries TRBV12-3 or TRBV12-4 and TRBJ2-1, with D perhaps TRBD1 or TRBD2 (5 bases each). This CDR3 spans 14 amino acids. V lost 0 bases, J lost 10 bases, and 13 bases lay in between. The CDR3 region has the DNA TGTGCCAGCAGTTTAGCGGGGGAACAGTCCGAGCAGTTCTTC. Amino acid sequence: CASSLAGEQSEQFF.

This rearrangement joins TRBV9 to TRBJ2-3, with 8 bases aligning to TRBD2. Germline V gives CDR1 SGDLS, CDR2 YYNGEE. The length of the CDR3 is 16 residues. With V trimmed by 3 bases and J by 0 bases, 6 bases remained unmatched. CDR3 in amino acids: CASSAGSGTSTDTQYF. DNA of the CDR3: TGTGCCAGCAGCGCCGGTAGCGGGACTAGCACAGATACGCAGTATTTT.

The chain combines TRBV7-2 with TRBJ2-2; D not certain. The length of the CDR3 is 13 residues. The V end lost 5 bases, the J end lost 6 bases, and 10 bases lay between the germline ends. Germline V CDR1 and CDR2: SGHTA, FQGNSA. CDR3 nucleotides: TGTGCCAGCAGCCCCCATGTGTCCGGGGAGCTGTTTTTT. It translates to CASSPHVSGELFF. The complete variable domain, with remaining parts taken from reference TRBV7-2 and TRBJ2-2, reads GAGVSQSPSNKVTEKGKDVELRCDPISGHTALYWYRQSLGQGLEFLIYFQGNSAPDKSGLPSDRFSAERTGGSVSTLTIQRTQQEDSAVYLCASSPHVSGELFFGEGSRLTVL.

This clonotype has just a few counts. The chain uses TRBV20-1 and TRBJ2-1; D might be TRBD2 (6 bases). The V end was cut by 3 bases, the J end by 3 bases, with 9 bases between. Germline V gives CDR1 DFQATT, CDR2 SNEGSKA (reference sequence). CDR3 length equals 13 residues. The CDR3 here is CSASVSGYNEQFF. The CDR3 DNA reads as TGCAGTGCTAGCGTTAGCGGCTACAATGAGCAGTTCTTC.

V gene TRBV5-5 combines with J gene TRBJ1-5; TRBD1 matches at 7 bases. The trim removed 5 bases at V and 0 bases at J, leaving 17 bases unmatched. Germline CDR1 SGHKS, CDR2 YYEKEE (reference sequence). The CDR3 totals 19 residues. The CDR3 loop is CASSQTINPGQYSNQPQHF. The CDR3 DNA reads TGTGCCAGCAGTCAGACAATCAACCCGGGACAGTATAGCAATCAGCCCCAGCATTTT.

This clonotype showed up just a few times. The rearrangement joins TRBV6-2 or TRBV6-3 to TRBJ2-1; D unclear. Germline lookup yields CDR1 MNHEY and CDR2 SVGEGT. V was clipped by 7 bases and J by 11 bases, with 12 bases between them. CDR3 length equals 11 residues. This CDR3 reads CASTTGIQQFF. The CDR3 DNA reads TGTGCCAGCACTACTGGTATCCAGCAGTTCTTC.

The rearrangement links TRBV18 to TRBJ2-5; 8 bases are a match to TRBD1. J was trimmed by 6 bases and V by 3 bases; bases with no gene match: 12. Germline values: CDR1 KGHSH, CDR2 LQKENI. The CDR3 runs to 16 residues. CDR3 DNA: TGTGCCAGCTCACCCCCCGGGCAGGGGGCCTCGAAGACCCAGTACTTC. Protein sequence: CASSPPGQGASKTQYF.

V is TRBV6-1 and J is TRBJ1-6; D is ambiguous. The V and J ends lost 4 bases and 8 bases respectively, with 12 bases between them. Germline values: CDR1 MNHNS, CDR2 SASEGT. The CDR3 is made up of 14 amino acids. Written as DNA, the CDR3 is TGTGCCAGCAGTGTGAAGTTTGTCGATTCACCCCTCCACTTT. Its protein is CASSVKFVDSPLHF.

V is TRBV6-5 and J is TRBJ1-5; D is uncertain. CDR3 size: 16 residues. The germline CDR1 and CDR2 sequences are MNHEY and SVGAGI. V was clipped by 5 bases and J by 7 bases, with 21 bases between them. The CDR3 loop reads CASSDGVGGVGQPQHF. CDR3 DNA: TGTGCCAGCAGTGACGGGGTCGGTGGGGTAGGACAGCCCCAGCATTTT.

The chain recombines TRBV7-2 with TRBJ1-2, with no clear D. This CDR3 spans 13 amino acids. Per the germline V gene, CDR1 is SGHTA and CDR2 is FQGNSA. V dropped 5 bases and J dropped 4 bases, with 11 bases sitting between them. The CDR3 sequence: CASSLNRFYGYTF. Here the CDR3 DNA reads TGTGCCAGCAGCCTTAATCGGTTCTATGGCTACACCTTC. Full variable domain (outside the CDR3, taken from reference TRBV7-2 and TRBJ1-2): GAGVSQSPSNKVTEKGKDVELRCDPISGHTALYWYRQSLGQGLEFLIYFQGNSAPDKSGLPSDRFSAERTGGSVSTLTIQRTQQEDSAVYLCASSLNRFYGYTFGSGTRLTVV.

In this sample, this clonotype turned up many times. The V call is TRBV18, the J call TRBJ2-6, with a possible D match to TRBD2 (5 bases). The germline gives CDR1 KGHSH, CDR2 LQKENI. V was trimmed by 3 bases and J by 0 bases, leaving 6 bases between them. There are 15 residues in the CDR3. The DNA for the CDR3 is TGTGCCAGCTCACCCGGGATCTCTGGGGCCAACGTCCTGACTTTC. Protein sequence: CASSPGISGANVLTF.